This T cell receptor (beta chain) originates from a study of blood T cell repertoires in COVID-19. About the study: Researchers got acute and convalescent COVID-19 samples from the United States, Italy and Spain. Sources were T cells, B-cell-depleted T cells, or PBMCs; the material itself was cDNA or gDNA.

Participants reported their clinical history, and cohort assignment relied on those reports. The CDR3 spans 14 residues. V shed 4 bases and J shed 10 bases, with 17 bases lying between them. The V gene's germline CDR1 is SGHRS and CDR2 YFSETQ. In the study's own analysis: Quantification of nucleated cells was approximated via reference gene primer amplification. TCRdb's table, derived via immunoSEQ multiplex PCR, lists solely in-frame clones and lacks some. V and J calls and clone size are copied from that table; D and trimming were computed from the DNA. The profile shows 300,000 or so clones, 70% to 90% of them singletons.

Sequencing used PBMCs or T cells enriched from blood (not recorded which). This rearrangement joins TRBV5-1 to TRBJ1-4; tentative D call: TRBD1 (5 bases). The clonotype was recovered from a woman in her thirties or forties with acute COVID-19. CDR3 sequence (DNA): TGCGCCAGCAGCGAGGGACGGGGAGGGGTAAAACTGTTTTTT. As protein: CASSEGRGGVKLFF.